Detailed here is one TCR beta chain. Its antigen remains unidentified. The junction differs from germline at one of its ends, possibly a read error. Generated by immunoSEQ multiplex PCR, the TCRdb table keeps only in-frame clones and is missing some. The sample contains over 60,000 clones, 85% to 90% of which appear only once. The data derive from a study of OX40 agonist ivuxolimab in advanced cancers. About the research overall: An agonistic anti-OX40 (CD134) antibody, ivuxolimab, was used to treat the patients. A male proportion of 82.7% was recorded, with mean age approximately 56 years and range about 23 to 90. Notes on the study in general: In general, CD8+ T cells held more expanded clones than CD4+ did, on average.

Specimen: CD4+ or CD8+ T cells sorted from blood, collected in a trial of the OX40 agonist ivuxolimab. This TCR came from an adult with an advanced solid tumor such as melanoma, head and neck, liver or kidney cancer.

CDR3 coding DNA: TGTGCCGGTAGTTCTAAGAGCAGGTCTCCCTACGAGCAGTACTTC. The encoded protein is CAGSSKSRSPYEQYF. The V call is TRBV19, the J call TRBJ2-7, with D unclear. There are 15 residues in the CDR3. The germline gives CDR1 LNHDA, CDR2 SQIVND (reference sequence).